The 20 T cell receptor beta chains presented below share a single source sample, sequenced in a study of cytomegalovirus exposure and HLA in healthy donors. This PCR relied on a set of 60 Vbeta primers and 13 Jbeta primers. Assay: immunoSEQ multiplex PCR; the TCRdb copy retains only in-frame clones and omits some. In the table there are about 200,000 clones, 70% to 85% of which are singletons. Sequenced input: PBMCs. The receptor set was obtained from a man over 45 in good health and CMV-seronegative.

This clone appeared once. The chain employs TRBV4-1 and TRBJ2-3, with TRBD2 as a possible D gene (5 bases). This CDR3 is 14 amino acids long. The germline V gene encodes CDR1 MGHRA and CDR2 YSYEKL. V was shortened by 0 bases and J by 8 bases, with 12 bases between the two germline ends. CDR3 amino acids: CASSQDRGLATQYF. The CDR3 DNA is TGCGCCAGCAGCCAAGATAGAGGGTTGGCTACGCAGTATTTT.

This clone was found a few times. The V gene is TRBV9, the J gene TRBJ2-3; the match to TRBD2 covers 10 bases. Germline V gives CDR1 SGDLS, CDR2 YYNGEE. CDR3 size: 16 residues. Trimming removed 3 bases from V and 5 bases from J; junction bases left unmatched: 9. CDR3 bases: TGTGCCAGCAGCGATGTTCCGATAGCGGGAGGAGATACGCAGTATTTT. Protein sequence: CASSDVPIAGGDTQYF. Supplemented by reference TRBV9 and TRBJ2-3, the full variable domain reads DSGVTQTPKHLITATGQRVTLRCSPRSGDLSVYWYQQSLDQGLQFLIQYYNGEERAKGNILERFSAQQFPDLHSELNLSSLELGDSALYFCASSDVPIAGGDTQYFGPGTRLTVL.

The table lists this clone with a few counts. This sequence joins TRBV10-3 and TRBJ1-5; 9 positions match TRBD1. V shed 4 bases, J shed 7 bases, and the junction held 5 bases outside the gene matches. This CDR3 is built from 14 residues. Germline values: CDR1 ENHRY, CDR2 SYGVKD. CDR3 nucleotides: TGTGCCATCAGTGCCACAGGGGGCCGACAGCCCCAGCATTTT. It specifies CAISATGGRQPQHF.

The sample holds one count of this clone. The chain uses TRBV30 and TRBJ2-3; 8 bases match TRBD2. Germline V gene lookup returns CDR1 GTSNPN and CDR2 SVGIG (reference sequence). The CDR3 has 14 amino acids. The J segment lost 3 bases and the V segment lost 3 bases, leaving 5 bases of the junction unmatched. This chain's CDR3 is CAWSSGRGTDTQYF. CDR3 DNA sequence: TGTGCCTGGAGCAGCGGGAGAGGGACAGATACGCAGTATTTT.

This clone has a single count. The chain has TRBV5-1 and TRBJ2-3; TRBD2 aligns across 11 bases. V dropped 0 bases and J dropped 1; count of bases not matched to a gene: 4. There are 17 residues in the CDR3. In germline, CDR1 is SGHRS, CDR2 YFSETQ. DNA of the CDR3: TGCGCCAGCAGCTTGGTTAGCGGGAGGGCGGGCACAGATACGCAGTATTTT. It codes for CASSLVSGRAGTDTQYF.

The V and J genes are TRBV28 and TRBJ1-3, with no clear D. CDR3 size: 16 residues. V gave up 0 bases and J gave up 1 base, with 10 bases separating them. In germline, CDR1 is MDHEN, CDR2 SYDVKM. The CDR3 bases are TGTGCCAGCAGTTTATGGTTGGCAGATTCTGGAAACACCATATATTTT. Protein sequence: CASSLWLADSGNTIYF.

The chain combines TRBV9 with TRBJ1-3; D is possibly TRBD1 (5 bases). Trimming cost V 0 bases and J 0 bases, with 13 bases left between them. The CDR3 spans 17 residues. Germline V gene data show CDR1 as SGDLS and CDR2 as YYNGEE. In DNA, the CDR3 is TGTGCCAGCAGCGTAGCTGCGGGGGTTCTCTCTGGAAACACCATATATTTT. It codes for CASSVAAGVLSGNTIYF.

CDR3 sequence reads: CASSLASGNYGYTF. The CDR3 DNA reads TGTGCCAGCAGCTTAGCGTCAGGGAACTATGGCTACACCTTC. The chain recombines TRBV7-8 with TRBJ1-2, with D perhaps matching TRBD1 (5 bases). CDR3 length: 14 amino acids. The V and J ends lost 0 bases and 2 bases respectively, with 7 bases between them. The germline V gene encodes CDR1 SGHVS and CDR2 FQNEAQ.

The rearrangement joins TRBV7-3 to TRBJ2-2, with 9 bases fitting TRBD1. Unmatched junction bases numbered 5, after V lost 9 bases and J lost 3 bases. Germline loops: CDR1 SGHTA, CDR2 FQGTGA. This CDR3 comprises 14 residues. CDR3: CASGTGKYTGELFF. CDR3 in DNA: TGTGCCAGTGGGACAGGGAAGTACACCGGGGAGCTGTTTTTT.

The genes are TRBV7-3 and TRBJ2-1, with D hard to call. Trimming pared 4 bases from V and 7 bases from J, leaving 14 bases between. The CDR3 has 14 amino acids. CDR1 is SGHTA and CDR2 is FQGTGA in the germline V gene. The DNA for the CDR3 is TGTGCCAGCAGCTCACAAACAGTTACTAATGAGCAGTTCTTC. Translation gives CASSSQTVTNEQFF.

The chain recombines TRBV12-5 with TRBJ2-7; 8 bases line up with TRBD2. The CDR3 has 14 residues. The germline V gene has CDR1 LGHNT and CDR2 FRNRAP. Trimming at V came to 10 bases and at J to 7 bases, leaving 15 bases not matched to a gene. As DNA, the CDR3 is TGTGCTACCGGACTAGCTGGCCCATCGGGAGAGCAGTACTTC. Amino acid sequence: CATGLAGPSGEQYF.

The V gene is TRBV18, the J gene TRBJ1-5, with D possibly TRBD1 on 5 matching bases. Trimming took 6 bases from V and 5 from J, leaving 17 bases between them. CDR3 length equals 15 residues. Germline lookup yields CDR1 KGHSH and CDR2 LQKENI. Here the CDR3 DNA reads TGTGCCAGCTCTGGCCAGGGCGGCATAGATCAGCCCCAGCATTTT. This sequence encodes CASSGQGGIDQPQHF.

The chain employs TRBV27 and TRBJ2-3; TRBD2 matches 7 bases. The CDR3 has 15 residues. In germline, CDR1 is MNHEY, CDR2 SMNVEV (reference sequence). After removal of 0 bases from V and 6 bases from J, the junction contained 6 bases not matched to a gene. The CDR3 region has the DNA TGTGCCAGCAGTTTATCGGGGAGGGCGTGGGATACGCAGTATTTT. Amino acid sequence: CASSLSGRAWDTQYF.

This clone was seen a handful of times. The chain links TRBV5-1 to TRBJ2-5; TRBD2 might be the D (6 bases). Looked up from germline, CDR1 is SGHRS and CDR2 is YFSETQ. This CDR3 has 13 amino acids. The V gene lost 0 bases and the J gene lost 3 bases, with 6 bases spanning the gap. The DNA of the CDR3 is TGCGCCAGCAGCTTGGGACTAGAAGAGACCCAGTACTTC. This sequence encodes CASSLGLEETQYF.

V gene TRBV11-2 combines with J gene TRBJ2-2; 8 bases match TRBD1. Germline trimming cut 6 bases from V and 4 bases from J; bases unmatched to any gene: 7. Germline V gene lookup returns CDR1 SGHAT and CDR2 FQNNGV. This CDR3 contains 15 residues. The CDR3 DNA follows: TGTGCCAGCAGGGGGAACACAGGGGGCACCGGGGAGCTGTTTTTT. Amino acids: CASRGNTGGTGELFF.

This clone is medium-sized (0.01 to 0.1%). V gene TRBV11-3 combines with J gene TRBJ2-7; no clear D. CDR3 size: 14 residues. Trimming took 5 bases from V and 2 from J, leaving 13 bases between them. Germline V lookup: CDR1 SGHNT, CDR2 YENEEA. The CDR3 loop is CASSPYEAPYEQYF. The CDR3 DNA sequence: TGTGCCAGCAGCCCTTATGAGGCCCCCTACGAGCAGTACTTC. Full variable domain (rest looked up from reference TRBV11-3 and TRBJ2-7): EAGVVQSPRYKIIEKKQPVAFWCNPISGHNTLYWYLQNLGQGPELLIRYENEEAVDDSQLPKDRFSAERLKGVDSTLKIQPAELGDSAVYLCASSPYEAPYEQYFGPGTRLTVT.

A single count supports this clone. The chain employs TRBV15 and TRBJ2-1, with 12 nucleotides matching TRBD2. The CDR3 contains 20 residues. Germline V gene lookup returns CDR1 LNHNV and CDR2 YYDKDF (reference sequence). V was pared by 1 base and J by 4 bases, with 14 bases of the junction left unmatched. CDR3 amino acids: CATSRVPYSRTSGTYNEQFF. The CDR3 coding sequence is TGTGCCACCAGCAGAGTGCCCTACAGTAGGACTAGCGGGACGTACAATGAGCAGTTCTTC.

The chain carries TRBV13 and TRBJ2-5, with no clear D. The closer fit of TRBJ2-7 to the DNA end suggests the J call may be wrong. The V gene's germline CDR1 is PRHDT and CDR2 FYEKMQ (reference sequence). The CDR3 sequence is 14 residues long. The CDR3 protein is CASSFRFYSYEQYF. The CDR3 DNA is TGTGCCAGCAGCTTCCGCTTTTACTCCTACGAGCAGTACTTC.

This chain links TRBV18 with TRBJ2-7; the D gene is possibly TRBD1 (5 bases). The CDR3 is 14 residues long. With 3 bases removed from V and 6 bases from J, the gap between germline ends came to 15 bases. The V gene's germline CDR1 is KGHSH and CDR2 LQKENI. This CDR3 reads CASSPLPWGGEQYF. Here the CDR3 DNA reads TGTGCCAGCTCACCGCTCCCCTGGGGCGGCGAGCAGTACTTC.

The chain combines TRBV28 with TRBJ1-6, with D perhaps matching TRBD1 (5 bases). CDR3 length: 15 amino acids. Germline V gene lookup returns CDR1 MDHEN and CDR2 SYDVKM. V shed 4 bases and J shed 7 bases, with 14 bases lying between them. The CDR3: CASSWGGTSNSPLHF. DNA of the CDR3: TGTGCCAGCAGTTGGGGAGGGACCAGCAATTCACCCCTCCACTTT. Looking up the rest from reference TRBV28 and TRBJ1-6 gives the full variable domain: DVKVTQSSRYLVKRTGEKVFLECVQDMDHENMFWYRQDPGLGLRLIYFSYDVKMKEKGDIPEGYSVSREKKERFSLILESASTNQTSMYLCASSWGGTSNSPLHFGNGTRLTVT.